What follows are 21 T cell receptor beta chains derived from one specimen sequenced in a study of T cells in Graves' hyperthyroidism and ophthalmopathy. RNA transcripts gave rise to amplified TCR beta CDR3 regions. With the HTBI primer set, the TCR CDR3 went through a first round of RT-PCR. From the multiplex PCR reads, TCRdb called clonotypes with MiXCR, one entry per CDR3 protein. This sample has about 350,000 distinct CDR3 sequences, with about 18% found just once. Sequenced: blood. All receptors come from a woman between 18 and 30 years old with Graves' hyperthyroidism.

This clonotype was detected many times. The chain employs TRBV12-3 or TRBV12-4 and TRBJ1-1, with D possibly TRBD1 on 5 matching bases. Between the trimmed V and J ends, which lost 3 bases and 3 bases, there was a span of 8 bases. The CDR3 has 13 amino acids. CDR3 in DNA: TGTGCCAGCAGTTTGGGACGGTACACTGAAGCTTTCTTT. Its protein is CASSLGRYTEAFF.

The chain is built from TRBV15 and TRBJ2-4, with TRBD2 as a possible D gene (6 bases). Germline V lookup: CDR1 LNHNV, CDR2 YYDKDF (reference sequence). Deletions cut 5 bases from V and 2 bases from J, with 22 bases between. This CDR3 has 18 residues. CDR3 in DNA: TGTGCCACCAGCCCGAGGCTGTGGCGGGGCTCATCCAAAAACATTCAGTACTTC. Protein: CATSPRLWRGSSKNIQYF. The full variable domain, its missing parts supplied by reference TRBV15 and TRBJ2-4, is DAMVIQNPRYQVTQFGKPVTLSCSQTLNHNVMYWYQQKSSQAPKLLFHYYDKDFNNEADTPDNFQSRRPNTSFCFLDIRSPGLGDTAMYLCATSPRLWRGSSKNIQYFGAGTRLSVL.

Concerning this clonotype: A much larger clone sits a single nucleotide away, making a read error possible. The V and J genes are TRBV6-1 and TRBJ2-5; TRBD2 matches 9 bases. The CDR3 covers 15 residues. CDR1 is MNHNS and CDR2 is SASEGT in the germline V gene. CDR3 sequence (DNA): TGTGCCAGCAGAGATAGCGGGGGATTCCAAGAGACCAAGTACTTC. This codes for CASRDSGGFQETKYF.

This clonotype has ten or more counts. The V call is TRBV11-2, the J call TRBJ1-2, with D possibly matching TRBD1 (5 bases). The CDR3 contains 14 residues. V lost 4 bases and J lost 2, with 11 bases in between. Germline CDR1 is SGHAT and CDR2 is FQNNGV. The CDR3 sequence is CASSWGTGNYGYTF. The CDR3 DNA reads TGTGCCAGCAGCTGGGGGACGGGCAACTATGGCTACACCTTC.

This chain links TRBV5-1 with TRBJ1-1; D unresolved. Germline V CDR1 and CDR2: SGHRS, YFSETQ. Trimming took off 3 bases at V and 4 bases at J, with 10 bases between the two ends. The CDR3 spans 13 residues. CDR3 sequence (DNA): TGCGCCAGCAGCTCCTTAATGGTCACTGAAGCTTTCTTT. It translates to CASSSLMVTEAFF.

The gene calls are TRBV29-1 and TRBJ1-2, with 8 bases matching TRBD1. Germline assignment: CDR1 SQVTM and CDR2 ANQGSEA. This CDR3 spans 13 amino acids. Trimming at V came to 7 bases and at J to 0 bases, leaving 4 bases not matched to a gene. Here the CDR3 reads CSAGQGTNYGYTF. The DNA for the CDR3 is TGCAGCGCCGGACAGGGAACTAACTATGGCTACACCTTC. Combining the CDR3 with reference TRBV29-1 and TRBJ1-2 gives the whole variable domain SAVISQKPSRDICQRGTSLTIQCQVDSQVTMMFWYRQQPGQSLTLIATANQGSEATYESGFVIDKFPISRPNLTFSTLTVSNMSPEDSSIYLCSAGQGTNYGYTFGSGTRLTVV.

At least ten counts were recorded for this clonotype. The chain's CDR3 is CASRVWDSDNYGYTF. As DNA, the CDR3 is TGTGCCAGCAGAGTCTGGGACAGCGATAACTATGGCTACACCTTC. This chain links TRBV2 with TRBJ1-2; TRBD1 aligns across 7 bases. V was pared by 6 bases and J by 1 base, with 8 bases of the junction left unmatched. Germline values: CDR1 SNHLY, CDR2 FYNNEI. The CDR3 contains 15 residues.

This clonotype was observed many times. V is TRBV6-1 and J is TRBJ2-7, with 8 bases lining up with TRBD1. Looked up from germline, CDR1 is MNHNS and CDR2 is SASEGT. V shed 8 bases, J shed 6 bases, and the junction held 6 bases outside the gene matches. CDR3 length: 12 amino acids. CDR3 in amino acids: CASGQGFPEQYF. Here the CDR3 DNA reads TGTGCCAGCGGACAGGGCTTTCCCGAGCAGTACTTC.

This clonotype has ten or more counts. The chain employs TRBV18 and TRBJ2-5, with 8 nucleotides matching TRBD2. V lost 3 bases to trimming and J lost 2 bases; unmatched junction nucleotides: 5. The CDR3 length is 15 residues. Germline V lookup: CDR1 KGHSH, CDR2 LQKENI. DNA for the CDR3: TGTGCCAGCTCACCCTTGACTAGCGCGCAAGAGACCCAGTACTTC. Translating gives CASSPLTSAQETQYF.

This clonotype was recorded at least ten times. This chain links TRBV7-9 with TRBJ1-2, with D possibly TRBD1 on 5 matching bases. This CDR3 contains 15 residues. V dropped 1 base and J dropped 6 bases, with 15 bases sitting between them. Germline CDR1 is SEHNR and CDR2 is FQNEAQ (reference sequence). The CDR3 here is CASSLGGGATDGYTF. CDR3 nucleotides: TGTGCCAGCAGCTTAGGGGGAGGGGCAACGGATGGCTACACCTTC. Together with reference TRBV7-9 and TRBJ1-2, the CDR3 gives the full variable domain: DTGVSQNPRHKITKRGQNVTFRCDPISEHNRLYWYRQTLGQGPEFLTYFQNEAQLEKSRLLSDRFSAERPKGSFSTLEIQRTEQGDSAMYLCASSLGGGATDGYTFGSGTRLTVV.

The chain uses TRBV11-2 and TRBJ2-7; 7 bases align to TRBD1. V was pared by 7 bases and J by 1 base, with 7 bases of the junction left unmatched. The CDR3 loop spans 14 amino acids. Germline CDR1 and CDR2: SGHAT and FQNNGV. Here the CDR3 reads CASTVPGQSYEQYF. The DNA for the CDR3 is TGTGCCAGCACCGTCCCGGGACAGTCCTACGAGCAGTACTTC. Supplemented by reference TRBV11-2 and TRBJ2-7, the full variable domain reads EAGVAQSPRYKIIEKRQSVAFWCNPISGHATLYWYQQILGQGPKLLIQFQNNGVVDDSQLPKDRFSAERLKGVDSTLKIQPAKLEDSAVYLCASTVPGQSYEQYFGPGTRLTVT.

On this clonotype: The junction does not match germline at one end; this may be a read error. The rearrangement uses TRBV6-1 and TRBJ2-7; D ambiguous. The CDR3 has 14 amino acids. Looked up from germline, CDR1 is MNHNS and CDR2 is SASEGT. Written as DNA, the CDR3 is TGTGCCAGCAGCTTTGTTTTTGGTGGGTACGATCAGTACTTC. Amino acid sequence: CASSFVFGGYDQYF.

V gene TRBV6-5 combines with J gene TRBJ2-2; no firm D call. The CDR3 extends over 14 amino acids. Germline assignment: CDR1 MNHEY and CDR2 SVGAGI. Trimming removed 2 bases from V and 0 bases from J, with 4 bases in between. The CDR3: CASSYGANTGELFF. DNA for the CDR3: TGTGCCAGCAGTTACGGTGCGAACACCGGGGAGCTGTTTTTT.

This clonotype was seen repeatedly, ten times or more. The chain links TRBV9 to TRBJ1-1; 11 bases align to TRBD1. CDR1 is SGDLS, CDR2 YYNGEE, per germline. This CDR3 is 16 amino acids long. V shed 0 bases, J shed 5 bases, and the junction held 6 bases outside the gene matches. The DNA of the CDR3 is TGTGCCAGCAGCGTAGATGGGACAGGGGGTGGAACTGAAGCTTTCTTT. Its protein product is CASSVDGTGGGTEAFF.

As concerns this clonotype: This may be a read error: a much more frequent sequence differs by one nucleotide. The chain combines TRBV7-9 with TRBJ1-1; D is unresolved. Trimming pared 3 bases from V and 4 bases from J, leaving 12 bases between. This CDR3 has 14 amino acids. The germline V gene has CDR1 SEHNR and CDR2 FQNEAQ (reference sequence). CDR3 amino acids: CASSLGHAVTEAFF. As DNA, the CDR3 is TGTGCCAGCAGCTTGGGCCACGCCGTCACTGAAGCTTTCTTT.

The rearrangement joins TRBV5-1 to TRBJ2-5; D is perhaps TRBD2 (5 bases). The CDR3 has 16 residues. Germline V gene data show CDR1 as SGHRS and CDR2 as YFSETQ. The V end was cut by 1 base, the J end by 5 bases, with 18 bases between. The CDR3 nucleotides are TGCGCCAGCAGCTTGCACCGGGCCCCCAGAGGGGAGACCCAGTACTTC. Its translation is CASSLHRAPRGETQYF.

This clonotype was seen many times. The chain recombines TRBV12-3 or TRBV12-4 with TRBJ2-7; D could derive from TRBD1 or TRBD2 (5 bases each). The CDR3 contains 13 residues. Trimming left V 10 bases short and J 1 base short, with 14 bases between. The CDR3 region has the DNA TGTGCCACCAGGGACCGACTTTCCTACGAGCAGTACTTC. Translation gives CATRDRLSYEQYF.

About this clonotype itself: Given a much more abundant clone one base away, this may be a read error. This sequence joins TRBV24-1 and TRBJ2-3; D perhaps matches TRBD1 (7 bases). The germline V gene has CDR1 KGHDR and CDR2 SFDVKD. V shed 1 base and J shed 4 bases, with 11 bases lying between them. This CDR3 is built from 15 residues. The CDR3 sequence: CATSDFGRGADTQYF. CDR3 sequence (DNA): TGTGCCACCAGTGATTTTGGCAGGGGGGCAGATACGCAGTATTTT.

Many counts were recorded for this clonotype. V and J are TRBV7-8 and TRBJ2-7; 11 positions match TRBD1. CDR3 size: 15 residues. The V gene's germline CDR1 is SGHVS and CDR2 FQNEAQ. The J segment lost 4 bases and the V segment lost 5 bases, leaving 7 bases of the junction unmatched. CDR3 amino acids: CASSISRDRGYEQYF. In DNA, the CDR3 is TGTGCCAGCAGCATCAGCCGGGACAGGGGGTACGAGCAGTACTTC. Supplemented by reference TRBV7-8 and TRBJ2-7, the full variable domain reads GAGVSQSPRYKVAKRGQDVALRCDPISGHVSLFWYQQALGQGPEFLTYFQNEAQLDKSGLPSDRFFAERPEGSVSTLKIQRTQQEDSAVYLCASSISRDRGYEQYFGPGTRLTVT.

This clonotype was counted ten times or more. This rearrangement joins TRBV24-1 to TRBJ2-2, with a weak D call TRBD1 (5 bases). The germline gives CDR1 KGHDR, CDR2 SFDVKD. The CDR3 runs 16 residues. Trimming took off 4 bases at V and 8 bases at J, with 19 bases between the two ends. The CDR3 DNA follows: TGTGCCACCAGTGAAAGCGTAGACAGTGCCCGAGGGGAGCTGTTTTTT. Its protein is CATSESVDSARGELFF.

J is TRBJ2-2 and V is TRBV5-1, with a weak D call TRBD1 (5 bases). CDR3 size: 16 residues. Germline assignment: CDR1 SGHRS and CDR2 YFSETQ. The V end lost 0 bases, the J end lost 3 bases, and 12 bases lay between the germline ends. The CDR3 sequence: CASSLVAGSDTGELFF. CDR3 DNA: TGCGCCAGCAGCTTGGTGGCAGGGTCGGACACCGGGGAGCTGTTTTTT.